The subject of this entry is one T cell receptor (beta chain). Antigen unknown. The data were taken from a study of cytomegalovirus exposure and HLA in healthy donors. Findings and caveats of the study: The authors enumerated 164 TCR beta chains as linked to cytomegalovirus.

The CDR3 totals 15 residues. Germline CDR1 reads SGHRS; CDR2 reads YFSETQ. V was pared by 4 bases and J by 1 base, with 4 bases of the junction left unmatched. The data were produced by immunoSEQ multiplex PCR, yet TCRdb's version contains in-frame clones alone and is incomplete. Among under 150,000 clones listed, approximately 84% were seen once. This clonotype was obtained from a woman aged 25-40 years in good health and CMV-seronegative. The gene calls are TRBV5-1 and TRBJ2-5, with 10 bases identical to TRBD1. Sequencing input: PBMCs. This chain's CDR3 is CASSPGQGPQETQYF. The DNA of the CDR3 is TGCGCCAGCAGCCCGGGACAGGGGCCCCAAGAGACCCAGTACTTC. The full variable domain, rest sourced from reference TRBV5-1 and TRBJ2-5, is KAGVTQTPRYLIKTRGQQVTLSCSPISGHRSVSWYQQTPGQGLQFLFEYFSETQRNKGNFPGRFSGRQFSNSRSEMNVSTLELGDSALYLCASSPGQGPQETQYFGPGTRLLVL.